These 13 T cell receptor beta chains share one sample of origin, sequenced in a study of Tregs in tolerant kidney transplant recipients (dated 2019 in TCRdb). Their antigens are not known. Library preparation used the immunoSEQ multiplex PCR assay. This immuneACCESS table, as held by TCRdb, lists in-frame sequences with V and J called but not all clones. Of the missing ones, under half trace to an unresolved V gene in checked studies; the others have no known cause. The sample profile shows about 5,600 clones; 90% of them were found once. The biggest ten clones account for about 3.8% of the sample. This specimen's time point label, interpreted: blood sample drawn before combined kidney and bone marrow transplant. Here the sequenced sample was Tregs from blood cultured with allogeneic cells, taken before the transplant. The source of these receptors is a human patient who received a combined kidney and bone marrow transplant.

This clone was seen a few times. The rearrangement links TRBV5-5 to TRBJ1-2; 7 bases are shared with TRBD1. V gave up 4 bases and J gave up 2 bases; unmatched junction bases: 5. CDR1 is SGHKS and CDR2 is YYEKEE in the germline V gene (reference sequence). The CDR3 length is 14 residues. CDR3 nucleotide sequence: TGTGCCAGCAGCGCCACGACAGGGAACTATGGCTACACCTTC. This codes for CASSATTGNYGYTF.

The chain has TRBV5-1 and TRBJ2-1; no reliable D call. CDR1 and CDR2 (germline): SGHRS, YFSETQ. This CDR3 has 13 amino acids. Between the trimmed V and J ends, which lost 0 bases and 8 bases, there was a span of 9 bases. CDR3 residues: CASSLGIGHEQFF. Here the CDR3 DNA reads TGCGCCAGCAGCTTGGGAATTGGTCATGAGCAGTTCTTC.

The chain combines TRBV14 with TRBJ1-1, with D tentatively TRBD1 (5 bases). Trimming removed 1 base from V and 8 bases from J, with 11 bases in between. CDR3 size: 13 residues. Germline CDR1 reads SGHDN; CDR2 reads FVKESK. The CDR3 sequence is CASSQAAGNEAFF. CDR3 coding DNA: TGTGCCAGCAGCCAAGCTGCAGGGAACGAAGCTTTCTTT.

The chain links TRBV6-5 to TRBJ2-2, with no clear D. Germline-derived CDR1 and CDR2 are MNHEY and SVGAGI. The CDR3 has 15 amino acids. The V end was cut by 0 bases, the J end by 5 bases, with 10 bases between. Written as DNA, the CDR3 is TGTGCCAGCAGTTACTCCCCGGGTACTACCGGGGAGCTGTTTTTT. It specifies CASSYSPGTTGELFF.

J is TRBJ2-3 and V is TRBV5-1; D may be TRBD2 (6 bases). Germline loops: CDR1 SGHRS, CDR2 YFSETQ. Trimming pared 5 bases from V and 3 bases from J, leaving 13 bases between. The CDR3 spans 14 residues. The CDR3 is CASRGGYGTDTQYF. The CDR3 nucleotides are TGCGCCAGCAGGGGGGGTTATGGGACAGATACGCAGTATTTT.

With respect to this clone: At one boundary the junction diverges from the germline segment, which might be a read error. V and J are TRBV7-8 and TRBJ2-7; 7 nucleotides agree with TRBD2. Germline CDR1 SGHVS, CDR2 FQNEAQ. The CDR3 is made up of 13 amino acids. Here the CDR3 reads CASSLYFLAVPLF. The DNA of the CDR3 is TGTGCCAGCAGCCTCTACTTTCTAGCGGTCCCGCTCTTC.

The chain links TRBV5-1 to TRBJ2-1; no firm D call. Trimming left V 0 bases short and J 2 bases short, with 3 bases between. This CDR3 is 13 amino acids long. Germline V gives CDR1 SGHRS, CDR2 YFSETQ. The CDR3 nucleotides are TGCGCCAGCAGCTTGGGTCCCTACAATGAGCAGTTCTTC. Its protein product is CASSLGPYNEQFF.

The genes are TRBV6-6 and TRBJ2-1; TRBD2 matches at 8 bases. The germline CDR1 and CDR2 sequences are MNHNY and SVGAGI (reference sequence). The CDR3 spans 15 residues. The junction had 2 bases not matched to a gene; V was cut back by 2 bases and J by 2 bases. The DNA of the CDR3 is TGTGCCAGCAGTTACCGGCGGGAGGCCTACAATGAGCAGTTCTTC. Translation: CASSYRREAYNEQFF.

The chain recombines TRBV18 with TRBJ1-2; D perhaps matches TRBD1 (6 bases). The CDR3 is 12 residues long. Germline-derived CDR1 and CDR2 are KGHSH and LQKENI. With 3 bases removed from V and 8 bases from J, the gap between germline ends came to 10 bases. The CDR3 DNA reads TGTGCCAGCTCACCGACAGGTGGAGGCTACACCTTC. Protein product: CASSPTGGGYTF.

V usage is TRBV6-1 and J usage is TRBJ1-4; a weak D match, TRBD1 (5 bases). Germline V gives CDR1 MNHNS, CDR2 SASEGT. CDR3 size: 15 residues. V lost 6 bases to trimming and J lost 8 bases, with 19 bases between them. The DNA of the CDR3 is TGTGCCAGCAGCAGCTTGTGGGGGAGGGGCGAAAAACTGTTTTTT. Protein sequence: CASSSLWGRGEKLFF.

The J gene is TRBJ2-5, the V gene TRBV9; 7 bases map to TRBD2. J was trimmed by 5 bases and V by 4 bases; bases with no gene match: 14. There are 16 residues in the CDR3. Germline CDR1 is SGDLS and CDR2 is YYNGEE. CDR3 in amino acids: CASSSGGTSGWETQYF. In DNA form, the CDR3 reads TGTGCCAGCAGCTCCGGGGGGACTTCGGGATGGGAGACCCAGTACTTC.

This chain connects TRBV19 to TRBJ2-3; D unresolved. Germline CDR1 LNHDA, CDR2 SQIVND (reference sequence). CDR3 size: 13 residues. V lost 6 bases to trimming and J lost 0 bases, with 7 bases between them. For the CDR3, the DNA is TGTGCCAGTAGCCCCTTTAGCACAGATACGCAGTATTTT. Protein sequence: CASSPFSTDTQYF.

J is TRBJ2-7 and V is TRBV6-5, with 8 bases lining up with TRBD2. The CDR3 loop spans 15 amino acids. CDR1 is MNHEY and CDR2 is SVGAGI in the germline V gene. Losses at the gene ends were 9 bases for V and 4 bases for J; bases not matched to a gene: 14. CDR3 in amino acids: CASSPTGGQGYEQYF. In DNA form, the CDR3 reads TGTGCCAGTTCCCCAACGGGGGGGCAGGGGTACGAGCAGTACTTC.